Listed here are 21 T cell receptor beta chains from one sample, sequenced in a study of shared clonotypes between healthy human individuals. Libraries were prepared by immunoSEQ multiplex PCR; TCRdb keeps only in-frame clonotypes and omits some of them. Of roughly 680,000 clones in the sample, 72% were seen once. The material sequenced was memory CD4+ T cells sorted from blood. Described subset: CD45RA-negative fraction. The receptors were sampled from a woman aged 25 to 45 in good health.

The chain combines TRBV25-1 with TRBJ1-6; TRBD1 is a possible D gene (6 bases). V lost 5 bases and J 10 bases, leaving 12 bases between the germline ends. The germline V gene encodes CDR1 MGHDK and CDR2 SYGVNS. CDR3 length: 13 amino acids. The CDR3 region is CASSPLGASPLHF. In DNA form, the CDR3 reads TGTGCCAGCAGTCCCCTGGGGGCCTCACCCCTCCACTTT.

The rearrangement uses TRBV9 and TRBJ2-5, with D uncertain. The CDR3 has 9 amino acids. Trimming took off 0 bases at V and 12 bases at J, with 3 bases between the two ends. Germline V gene sequence: CDR1 SGDLS, CDR2 YYNGEE. CDR3 DNA: TGTGCCAGCAGCGTAGTCGAGTACTTC. It yields the protein CASSVVEYF.

For this clone: Since a much larger clone is just one base distant, this may be a read error. Other nucleotide sequences in the sample specify the same CDR3. This chain links TRBV11-2 with TRBJ2-1, with unresolved D. This CDR3 is 14 amino acids long. Germline V gene lookup returns CDR1 SGHAT and CDR2 FQNNGV. Trimming left V 1 base short and J 0 bases short, with 4 bases between. CDR3 sequence (DNA): TGTGCCAGCAGCTTAGGCAGCTCCTACAATGAGCAGTTCTTC. Its protein product is CASSLGSSYNEQFF.

This chain uses TRBV5-1 with TRBJ1-2; possibly TRBD1 for D (5 bases). The CDR3 runs 14 residues. Germline CDR1 reads SGHRS; CDR2 reads YFSETQ. With 2 bases removed from V and 8 bases from J, the gap between germline ends came to 16 bases. The CDR3 loop is CASSLGTGFAGYTF. The CDR3, as DNA: TGCGCCAGCAGCTTAGGAACAGGATTCGCGGGCTACACCTTC.

This clone was recorded a few times. The chain links TRBV28 to TRBJ1-1; D not certain. In germline, CDR1 is MDHEN, CDR2 SYDVKM. The CDR3 is made up of 12 amino acids. Between the trimmed V and J ends, which lost 11 bases and 4 bases, there was a span of 14 bases. The CDR3 here is CASGRSSTEAFF. The CDR3 bases are TGTGCCTCAGGCCGGTCGAGCACTGAAGCTTTCTTT.

The chain recombines TRBV2 with TRBJ2-2; 10 bases match TRBD2. The CDR3 extends over 15 amino acids. Germline CDR1 reads SNHLY; CDR2 reads FYNNEI. The V segment lost 5 bases and the J segment 6 bases; nucleotides outside the gene matches: 6. DNA for the CDR3: TGTGCCAGCAGTACCACTAGCGGGGACGCCGGGGAGCTGTTTTTT. It is translated as CASSTTSGDAGELFF.

This rearrangement joins TRBV6-6 to TRBJ2-2, with 12 bases that match TRBD2. Losses at the gene ends were 5 bases for V and 4 bases for J; bases not matched to a gene: 2. Germline loops: CDR1 MNHNY, CDR2 SVGAGI (reference sequence). This CDR3 has 15 amino acids. The CDR3 bases are TGTGCCAGCAGTCAGACTAGCGGGGGCACCGGGGAGCTGTTTTTT. This translates into CASSQTSGGTGELFF.

The rearrangement links TRBV29-1 to TRBJ2-7; D uncertain. This CDR3 comprises 12 residues. Trimming pared 5 bases from V and 0 bases from J, leaving 8 bases between. Germline V gene data show CDR1 as SQVTM and CDR2 as ANQGSEA. The CDR3 DNA reads as TGCAGCGTTCTGACCAACTCCTACGAGCAGTACTTC. Protein: CSVLTNSYEQYF.

The chain employs TRBV18 and TRBJ1-1, with 7 bases aligning to TRBD1. J was trimmed by 6 bases and V by 2 bases; bases with no gene match: 9. Germline values: CDR1 KGHSH, CDR2 LQKENI. This CDR3 region has 15 residues. CDR3 residues: CASSPSTGRGPEAFF. The DNA of the CDR3 is TGTGCCAGCTCACCATCGACAGGGAGGGGACCTGAAGCTTTCTTT.

The V call is TRBV19, the J call TRBJ1-5; the match to TRBD1 covers 9 bases. Trimming cost V 6 bases and J 1 base; bases outside gene matches: 4. There are 15 residues in the CDR3. Germline-derived CDR1 and CDR2 are LNHDA and SQIVND (reference sequence). CDR3 loop: CASSNDRGSNQPQHF. The CDR3 DNA reads TGTGCCAGTAGCAACGACAGGGGGAGCAATCAGCCCCAGCATTTT.

The gene calls are TRBV19 and TRBJ2-1; 7 bases agree with TRBD1. Losses at the gene ends were 4 bases for V and 4 bases for J; bases not matched to a gene: 7. This CDR3 has 15 residues. CDR1 LNHDA and CDR2 SQIVND come from the germline V gene (reference sequence). The chain's CDR3 is CASSRSGTAYNEQFF. DNA for the CDR3: TGTGCCAGTAGTAGATCCGGGACAGCATACAATGAGCAGTTCTTC.

V gene TRBV28 combines with J gene TRBJ1-2; D uncertain. Germline V gene lookup returns CDR1 MDHEN and CDR2 SYDVKM. V was pared by 7 bases and J by 2 bases, with 8 bases between. The CDR3 sequence is 12 residues long. The CDR3 coding sequence is TGTGCCAGCATGTCTGTGAACTATGGCTACACCTTC. This encodes CASMSVNYGYTF.

The CDR3 spells CASSLTGNGNTGELFF. The CDR3 DNA sequence: TGCGCCAGCAGCTTGACAGGGAATGGGAACACCGGGGAGCTGTTTTTT. The rearrangement uses TRBV5-1 and TRBJ2-2; D is perhaps TRBD1 (6 bases). Per the germline V gene, CDR1 is SGHRS and CDR2 is YFSETQ. The CDR3 length is 16 residues. Trimming stripped 1 base from V and 1 base from J, with 11 bases between.

The chain carries TRBV4-1 and TRBJ2-2; TRBD1 might be the D (5 bases). V was trimmed by 1 base and J by 3 bases, leaving 15 bases between them. The germline V gene encodes CDR1 MGHRA and CDR2 YSYEKL. This CDR3 comprises 17 residues. The CDR3 is CASSQVVSGWYTGELFF. The CDR3 DNA sequence: TGCGCCAGCAGCCAAGTAGTGTCAGGGTGGTACACCGGGGAGCTGTTTTTT.

The chain is built from TRBV4-1 and TRBJ2-5; 7 bases line up with TRBD2. V dropped 3 bases and J dropped 5; count of bases not matched to a gene: 12. This CDR3 is built from 16 residues. Germline V gene lookup returns CDR1 MGHRA and CDR2 YSYEKL. In DNA, the CDR3 is TGCGCCAGCAGCCAGGAGGGAGGGAGGACGGCGGAGACCCAGTACTTC. Amino acid sequence: CASSQEGGRTAETQYF.

The CDR3 reads CASTPFRAGVLVEQFF. CDR3 nucleotides: TGTGCCAGCACCCCGTTCAGGGCGGGAGTCTTGGTTGAGCAGTTCTTC. The rearrangement uses TRBV28 and TRBJ2-1, with 7 bases matching TRBD2. Germline V gives CDR1 MDHEN, CDR2 SYDVKM. CDR3 length: 16 amino acids. V shed 7 bases, J shed 9 bases, and the junction held 18 bases outside the gene matches.

In its sample, this clone was seen once. The chain carries TRBV6-1 and TRBJ2-5; 7 bases line up with TRBD2. Germline loops: CDR1 MNHNS, CDR2 SASEGT. Germline trimming cut 6 bases from V and 5 bases from J; bases unmatched to any gene: 6. CDR3 length equals 13 residues. As DNA, the CDR3 is TGTGCCAGCAGCTTAGCGGGTGATGAGACCCAGTACTTC. It translates to CASSLAGDETQYF.

This chain's CDR3 is CASSGPGSDLPQHF. The CDR3 coding sequence is TGTGCCAGCAGCGGACCGGGCTCCGATTTGCCCCAGCATTTT. The chain joins TRBV11-2 to TRBJ1-5; unclear D gene. This CDR3 contains 14 residues. The ends were cut back, 5 bases at V and 9 bases at J, with 17 bases in the middle. CDR1 and CDR2 from the germline V gene are SGHAT and FQNNGV.

The chain recombines TRBV27 with TRBJ1-2; 7 bases match TRBD1. The CDR3 is 16 residues long. The V and J ends lost 5 bases and 2 bases, in that order; junction bases with no gene match: 11. Germline lookup yields CDR1 MNHEY and CDR2 SMNVEV (reference sequence). CDR3 protein: CASSPLRPTGNYGYTF. The CDR3 bases are TGTGCCAGCAGTCCGCTCAGACCGACAGGGAACTATGGCTACACCTTC.

This clone has a handful of counts. Additional DNA sequences in this sample encode the identical CDR3. The chain couples TRBV5-1 to TRBJ2-1; weak D call: TRBD1 (5 bases). V lost 4 bases to trimming and J lost 0 bases, with 11 bases between them. The CDR3 extends over 15 amino acids. Germline V gene sequence: CDR1 SGHRS, CDR2 YFSETQ. The CDR3 loop is CASSLDSHSYNEQFF. CDR3 bases: TGCGCCAGCAGCCTTGACAGTCACTCCTACAATGAGCAGTTCTTC. Full variable domain (rest looked up from reference TRBV5-1 and TRBJ2-1): KAGVTQTPRYLIKTRGQQVTLSCSPISGHRSVSWYQQTPGQGLQFLFEYFSETQRNKGNFPGRFSGRQFSNSRSEMNVSTLELGDSALYLCASSLDSHSYNEQFFGPGTRLTVL.

This clone appeared many times. This sequence joins TRBV2 and TRBJ2-5; D is undetermined. In germline, CDR1 is SNHLY, CDR2 FYNNEI. Deletions cut 6 bases from V and 3 bases from J, with 17 bases between. The CDR3 sequence is 15 residues long. The CDR3 loop reads CASSADYVRKETQYF. The CDR3 DNA sequence: TGTGCCAGCAGCGCCGATTACGTCAGAAAAGAGACCCAGTACTTC.